The present T cell receptor (beta chain) was sequenced within a study of T cell clusters in autoimmune cytopenias. The study's findings and limits: Functional roles of the in silico T cell clusters still await experimental validation. Physiological T cell clusters of healthy donors were apparently absent in primary autoimmune cytopenia patients. TRB repertoire shifts in secondary cytopenia and chronic lymphocytic leukemia mostly reflected lymphoma, not autoimmunity.

By frequency, this clonotype registers medium-sized. Its antigen is not known. The germline CDR1 and CDR2 sequences are GTSNPN and SVGIG (reference sequence). The CDR3 extends over 16 amino acids. Some 38,000 genome equivalents of blood DNA were amplified for TRB. Multiplex touch-down PCR amplified TRB using TRB-A and TRB-B pools in one tube. With the multiplex PCR reads reprocessed, TCRdb shows one record per CDR3 protein and no DNA. The sample table includes 7,000 or so distinct CDR3 sequences. The same sample was also studied in work on T cell repertoires in aging, cancer and after chemotherapy.

The sequenced material came from peripheral blood. The TCR originated in a human donor in good health. The chain combines TRBV30 with TRBJ2-7; the D call from TCRdb, TRBD1, cannot be confirmed without DNA. CDR3 sequence: CAWRPRDRGQGYEQYF.